The present T cell receptor (beta chain) was sequenced within a study of monozygotic twins with inflammatory bowel disease (dated by TCRdb to the late 2010s). Looking at the study overall: The full study comprised around 28 monozygotic twin pairs: nine German pairs (four IBD-concordant, five IBD-discordant) and 19 IBD-discordant Danish pairs. Within discordant pairs, disease-associated traits were sought mainly by comparing IBD patients with their genetically identical healthy co-twins. Each individual had, on average, about 151 000 unique TCRalpha sequences and 181 000 unique TCRbeta sequences available for analysis.

Note on this clonotype: Its antigen is not yet known.

What the study reported, not specific to this receptor: Repertoire similarity did not differ between concordant and discordant twins, possibly due to limited statistical power. A decrease in TCRbeta repertoire diversity, as measured by inverse Simpson index, was observed in IBD patients compared with their healthy co-twins. Background noise and inter-individual variability may have been introduced into the repertoires by the differing immunosuppressive treatments among patients. Compared with healthy twins, IBD patients shared fewer clonotypes with other individuals, and the difference was most pronounced in patients with signs of disease activity. No single strong signal or clonotype linked to IBD turned up in the results, so the idea that one exists was not supported. The analysis was unable to tell different T cell subtypes apart.

From each donor, an approximately 2.5 ml peripheral blood sample was drawn into PAXgene tubes and stored at -80 degrees C. Without any T cell sorting, total RNA was extracted from whole blood using the PAXgene blood miRNA kit on an automated QIAcube. Peripheral blood from monozygotic twin pairs, either concordant or discordant for inflammatory bowel disease, underwent deep TCRalpha and TCRbeta repertoire profiling that used unique molecular barcoding. Smoking habits were recorded for all twin pairs, and each individual was classified as a current, former or never smoker. The CDR3 starts with the cysteine, ends with the phenylalanine, and has 14 residues. A DNA sequence was not provided. CDR1 and CDR2 were assigned from the germline V gene as SQVTM and ANQGSEA. The method was 5' RACE. For each TCR library, approximately 4,000 ng of total RNA was used. For each sample, cDNA was synthesized in eight separate reactions using SMARTScribe reverse transcriptase. During cDNA synthesis, template switching was used to introduce unique molecular identifiers that contained a 6-nucleotide sample barcode. Two nested PCRs of approximately 16 and 9 cycles amplified the TCRalpha and TCRbeta cDNA, and bead purification followed each PCR. Before amplification, the cDNA was treated with uracil DNA-glycosylase and purified using the QIAquick PCR purification kit. In the second PCR, Illumina TruSeq-compatible adapters and sample-specific barcodes were added. Library quality and concentration were assessed using TapeStation and Qubit, and about 4.7 ng of each library was pooled. Sequencing of pooled libraries was carried out on an Illumina HiSeq2500 single-index Rapid Run using 2 x 100 bp reads and custom sequencing primers. The authors' pipeline ran thus. MiGEC version 1.2.6 was used for UMI-based consensus assembly to correct PCR and sequencing errors. MiXCR version 2.1.1 was used to carry out V(D)J alignment, clonotype assembly and CDR3 extraction. To normalise gene usage, clonotype sharing and MAIT/NKT TCR abundance, the top 1000, 10 000 and 20 000 clonotypes in each sample were analysed. After downsampling to 27 000 UMIs, diversity was calculated as the inverse Simpson index using the vegan R package. Statistical testing used paired Mann-Whitney U tests on the discordant twin pairs and applied Benjamini-Hochberg correction for multiple testing. With the reads reprocessed by TCRdb, a single entry stands for each CDR3 protein sequence and no DNA is reported. TCRdb, rather than the study authors, made the V and J calls. The sample's own table lists about 200,000 distinct CDR3 sequences. About 8% of the sample is taken by the ten largest.

This receptor was taken from a human donor with ulcerative colitis or Crohn's disease, or a healthy co-twin of an affected twin (not recorded which). This chain is built from TRBV29-1 and TRBJ1-5; the D gene TCRdb calls, TRBD1, cannot be checked with no DNA. Sequencing input: blood. The CDR3 region: CSAATEQGGQPQHF. The reference TRBV29-1 and TRBJ1-5 proteins fill in what lies around the CDR3, so the full variable domain reads SAVISQKPSRDICQRGTSLTIQCQVDSQVTMMFWYRQQPGQSLTLIATANQGSEATYESGFVIDKFPISRPNLTFSTLTVSNMSPEDSSIYLCSAATEQGGQPQHFGDGTRLSIL.